This passage covers 10 T cell receptor beta chains from one sample sequenced in a study of T cells in Graves' hyperthyroidism and ophthalmopathy. Amplification of TCR beta CDR3 regions was performed using RNA transcripts as template. The study used the HTBI primer set for a first-round RT-PCR of the TCR CDR3. TCRdb re-derived calls from the multiplex PCR reads in MiXCR, one entry per CDR3 protein. The top ten clones hold around 60% of a sample with about 270,000 distinct CDR3 sequences, 22% of them seen once. Sequenced input: blood. Source of these receptors: a man aged 25 to 45 with Graves' ophthalmopathy.

Note on this clonotype: The germline gene is not matched at one end of the junction; a read error may be the cause. The genes are TRBV6-1 and TRBJ1-1, with 8 positions matching TRBD1. The CDR3 has 15 amino acids. Germline V gene sequence: CDR1 MNHNS, CDR2 SASEGT. CDR3 in amino acids: CASSQDRGWNTGAFF. DNA of the CDR3: TGTGCCAGCAGTCAAGACAGGGGTTGGAACACTGGAGCTTTCTTT.

This chain links TRBV27 with TRBJ2-7; D is undetermined. This CDR3 contains 13 residues. Germline CDR1 is MNHEY and CDR2 is SMNVEV (reference sequence). V was trimmed by 6 bases and J by 0 bases, leaving 9 bases between them. This CDR3 is CASSGASSYEQYF. The CDR3 DNA sequence: TGTGCCAGCAGCGGAGCGAGCTCCTACGAGCAGTACTTC.

This clonotype was recorded many times. This chain joins TRBV5-1 and TRBJ2-3; a weak D match, TRBD1 (6 bases). V was shortened by 0 bases and J by 0 bases, with 8 bases between the two germline ends. The CDR3 loop spans 15 amino acids. Per germline, CDR1 SGHRS and CDR2 YFSETQ. The CDR3 DNA is TGCGCCAGCAGCTTGGCGGGACAAAGCACAGATACGCAGTATTTT. Encoded protein: CASSLAGQSTDTQYF.

The chain combines TRBV10-3 with TRBJ2-7; TRBD2 matches at 8 bases. The CDR3 length is 12 residues. V was clipped by 7 bases and J by 5 bases; unmatched bases: 4. Germline-derived CDR1 and CDR2 are ENHRY and SYGVKD. The CDR3 spells CAINREGNEQYF. For the CDR3, the DNA is TGTGCCATCAACCGGGAGGGTAACGAGCAGTACTTC.

This clonotype was recorded many times. This chain links TRBV11-3 with TRBJ1-1; 9 bases line up with TRBD1. Germline assignment: CDR1 SGHNT and CDR2 YENEEA. The CDR3 contains 16 residues. The ends lost 5 bases at V and 0 bases at J; junction bases unmatched: 7. CDR3 in DNA: TGTGCCAGCAGCGAACAAGGACAGGGGATGAACACTGAAGCTTTCTTT. Translating it yields CASSEQGQGMNTEAFF.

This chain links TRBV19 with TRBJ1-2; D gene uncertain. Germline V gene sequence: CDR1 LNHDA, CDR2 SQIVND (reference sequence). V dropped 5 bases and J dropped 2 bases, with 6 bases sitting between them. The CDR3 has 12 amino acids. CDR3 sequence reads: CASSAWNYGYTF. The DNA of the CDR3 is TGTGCCAGTAGTGCATGGAACTATGGCTACACCTTC. The full variable domain, with the rest looked up from reference TRBV19 and TRBJ1-2, is DGGITQSPKYLFRKEGQNVTLSCEQNLNHDAMYWYRQDPGQGLRLIYYSQIVNDFQKGDIAEGYSVSREKKESFPLTVTSAQKNPTAFYLCASSAWNYGYTFGSGTRLTVV.

To note about this clonotype: Since the CDR3 does not end with the conserved phenylalanine or tryptophan, this likely comes from a read error. This chain connects TRBV30 to TRBJ1-5; D unclear. Per the germline V gene, CDR1 is GTSNPN and CDR2 is SVGIG (reference sequence). V lost 1 base, J lost 6 bases, and 16 bases lay in between. CDR3 length: 15 amino acids. CDR3: CAWSGSPTTAQPQHS. The CDR3 DNA is TGTGCCTGGAGTGGATCGCCTACTACCGCTCAGCCCCAGCATTCT.

This chain joins TRBV29-1 and TRBJ2-7, with 9 bases matching TRBD2. The CDR3 totals 15 residues. Trimming at V came to 0 bases and at J to 3 bases, leaving 6 bases not matched to a gene. CDR1 is SQVTM, CDR2 ANQGSEA, per germline. The CDR3 nucleotides are TGCAGCGTTGAAGATCTTACTAGCGGGTACTACGAGCAGTACTTC. Encoded protein: CSVEDLTSGYYEQYF.

This clonotype was recorded a few times. V gene TRBV2 combines with J gene TRBJ2-7; 8 positions match TRBD1. The CDR3 loop spans 15 amino acids. V shed 6 bases and J 4 bases; nucleotides not matched to a gene: 11. In germline, CDR1 is SNHLY, CDR2 FYNNEI. As DNA, the CDR3 is TGTGCCAGCAGGGTCGGCCAGGGGGCGACTTACGAGCAGTACTTC. Protein sequence: CASRVGQGATYEQYF.

Only a few counts were recorded for this clonotype. This chain joins TRBV19 and TRBJ2-3; 7 nucleotides agree with TRBD1. Trimming took 3 bases from V and 4 from J; bases not matched to a gene: 4. The CDR3 totals 14 residues. Germline V gives CDR1 LNHDA, CDR2 SQIVND (reference sequence). The DNA for the CDR3 is TGTGCCAGTAGTATGGACAGGAACCCAGATACGCAGTATTTT. The encoded protein is CASSMDRNPDTQYF.